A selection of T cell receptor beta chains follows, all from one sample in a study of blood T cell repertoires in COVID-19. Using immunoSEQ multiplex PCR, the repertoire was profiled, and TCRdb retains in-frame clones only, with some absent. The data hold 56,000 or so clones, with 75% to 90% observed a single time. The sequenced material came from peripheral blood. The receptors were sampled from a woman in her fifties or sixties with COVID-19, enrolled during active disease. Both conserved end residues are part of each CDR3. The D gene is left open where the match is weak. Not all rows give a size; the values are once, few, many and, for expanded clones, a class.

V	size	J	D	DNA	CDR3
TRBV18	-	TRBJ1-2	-	TGTGCCAGCTCACCACGGCAGGGCGAGGGCTACACCTTC	CASSPRQGEGYTF
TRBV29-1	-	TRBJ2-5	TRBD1	TGCAGCGTAGGGGACAGGGCCCAAGAGACCCAGTACTTC	CSVGDRAQETQYF
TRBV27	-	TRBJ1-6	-	TGTGCCAGCAGTTTGGGGGGGCGCGGTAATTCACCCCTCCACTTT	CASSLGGRGNSPLHF
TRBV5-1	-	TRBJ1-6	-	TGCGCCAGCAGCTTGTCGCGGAACTCCTATAATTCACCCCTCCACTTT	CASSLSRNSYNSPLHF
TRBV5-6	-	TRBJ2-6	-	TGTGCCAGCAGCTTGGAGGGGTCTGGGGCCAACGTCCTGACTTTC	CASSLEGSGANVLTF
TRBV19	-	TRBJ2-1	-	TGTGCCAGTAGTCTGGGGGGACTCCACAATGAGCAGTTCTTC	CASSLGGLHNEQFF
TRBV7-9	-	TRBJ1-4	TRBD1	TGTGCCAGCAGCTTAACCCCGGGACAGGGGACTGAAAAACTGTTTTTT	CASSLTPGQGTEKLFF
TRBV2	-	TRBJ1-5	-	TGTGCCAGCAGCTCCACAGGGCAAGGTCAGCCCCAGCATTTT	CASSSTGQGQPQHF
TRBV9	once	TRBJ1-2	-	TGTGCCAGCAGCGTAACTTTGGGGGGAGCCTATGGCTACACCTTC	CASSVTLGGAYGYTF
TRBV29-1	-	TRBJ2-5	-	TGCAGCGTTGCGAATACTAGAAGGGAGACCCAGTACTTC	CSVANTRRETQYF
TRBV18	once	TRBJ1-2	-	TGTGCCAGCTCACCCCCCGGGGGGGACCTGGCGGACTATGGCTACACCTTC	CASSPPGGDLADYGYTF
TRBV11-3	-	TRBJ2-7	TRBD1	TGTGCCAGCAGCTCAACAGGGGCCGCCTACGAGCAGTACTTC	CASSSTGAAYEQYF
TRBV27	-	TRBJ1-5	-	TGTGCCAGCAGTTCCCTCTTCGGGGAGGGCAATCAGCCCCAGCATTTT	CASSSLFGEGNQPQHF
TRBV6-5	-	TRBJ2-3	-	TGTGCCAGCAGTTACGGTCGACAGTACACAGATACGCAGTATTTT	CASSYGRQYTDTQYF
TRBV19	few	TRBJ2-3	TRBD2	TGTGCCAGTAGTCCACTAGCGAGTAGCACAGATACGCAGTATTTT	CASSPLASSTDTQYF
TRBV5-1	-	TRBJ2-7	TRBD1	TGCGCCAGCAGCCCGGACAGGGGCCGCTACGAGCAGTACTTC	CASSPDRGRYEQYF
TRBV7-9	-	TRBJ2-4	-	TGTGCCAGCAGCTTAGGAGACAAAAACATTCAGTACTTC	CASSLGDKNIQYF
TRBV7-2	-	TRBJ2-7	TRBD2	TGTGCCAGCAGCTTAGGACTAGCGGGAGAGCCCTCCTACGAGCAGTACTTC	CASSLGLAGEPSYEQYF